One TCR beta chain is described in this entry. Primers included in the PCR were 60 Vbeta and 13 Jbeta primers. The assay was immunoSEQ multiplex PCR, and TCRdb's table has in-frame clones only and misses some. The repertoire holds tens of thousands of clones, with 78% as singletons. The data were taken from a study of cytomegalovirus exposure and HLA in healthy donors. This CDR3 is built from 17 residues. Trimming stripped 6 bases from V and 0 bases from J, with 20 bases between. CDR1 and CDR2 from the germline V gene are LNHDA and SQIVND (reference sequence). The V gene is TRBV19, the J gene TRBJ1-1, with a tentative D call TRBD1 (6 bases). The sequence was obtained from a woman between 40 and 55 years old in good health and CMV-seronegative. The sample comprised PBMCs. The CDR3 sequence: CASSTPQGSGMNTEAFF. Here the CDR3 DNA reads TGTGCCAGTAGCACCCCCCAGGGGTCCGGAATGAACACTGAAGCTTTCTTT.